The 8 T cell receptor beta chains in this list originate from one sample, sequenced in a study of graft-versus-host responses after intestinal transplantation. The repertoire was sequenced with immunoSEQ multiplex PCR; TCRdb's copy has only in-frame clones and lacks some. The table includes 77,000 or so clones, approximately 92% detected once. This material consisted of PBMCs, taken 98 days after intestinal transplantation. These receptors originate from a human patient who received an intestinal transplant, so some T cells may come from the graft donor.

The gene calls are TRBV7-8 and TRBJ1-5; no clear D. V lost 8 bases to trimming and J lost 0 bases, with 14 bases between them. Germline CDR1 and CDR2: SGHVS and FQNEAQ. The CDR3 totals 15 residues. DNA for the CDR3: TGTGCCAGCGACTCCGGGCTAGATAGCAATCAGCCCCAGCATTTT. Amino acids: CASDSGLDSNQPQHF.

The chain uses TRBV13 and TRBJ2-5; TRBD2 agrees at 8 bases. Germline V gene data show CDR1 as PRHDT and CDR2 as FYEKMQ (reference sequence). V shed 5 bases and J 2 bases; nucleotides not matched to a gene: 10. This CDR3 comprises 16 residues. CDR3 amino acids: CASSPLEREIQETQYF. The CDR3 DNA reads TGTGCCAGCAGCCCCCTGGAGCGGGAGATTCAAGAGACCCAGTACTTC.

The V gene is TRBV4-1, the J gene TRBJ1-5; 9 bases fit TRBD1. Losses at the gene ends were 1 base for V and 5 bases for J; bases not matched to a gene: 9. The CDR3 covers 17 residues. Looked up from germline, CDR1 is MGHRA and CDR2 is YSYEKL. DNA of the CDR3: TGCGCCAGCAGCCAAGCCTACAGGGGGCCTAAATATCAGCCCCAGCATTTT. It codes for CASSQAYRGPKYQPQHF.

The chain links TRBV19 to TRBJ1-1; possibly TRBD1 for D (6 bases). This CDR3 comprises 15 residues. The germline V gene has CDR1 LNHDA and CDR2 SQIVND (reference sequence). With 1 base removed from V and 4 bases from J, the gap between germline ends came to 13 bases. The CDR3 spells CASSIGRRGGTEAFF. CDR3 nucleotide sequence: TGTGCCAGTAGTATAGGTCGCAGGGGTGGCACTGAAGCTTTCTTT.

This CDR3 reads CASTLRPSPQETQYF. The CDR3 DNA reads TGTGCCAGCACTCTTCGGCCTAGCCCCCAAGAGACCCAGTACTTC. V gene TRBV6-5 combines with J gene TRBJ2-5, with D possibly being TRBD2 (5 bases). This CDR3 contains 15 residues. V dropped 7 bases and J dropped 1 base, with 16 bases sitting between them. The germline CDR1 and CDR2 sequences are MNHEY and SVGAGI.

The chain employs TRBV10-1 and TRBJ2-3, with 10 bases identical to TRBD2. In germline, CDR1 is WNHNN, CDR2 SYGVQD (reference sequence). V was pared by 2 bases and J by 3 bases, with 2 bases of the junction left unmatched. This CDR3 is built from 15 residues. CDR3 DNA: TGCGCCAGCAGTGAGATAGCGGGGGGAACAGATACGCAGTATTTT. As protein: CASSEIAGGTDTQYF.

In its sample, this clone was seen a few times. The chain carries TRBV6-5 and TRBJ2-2; possible D gene TRBD1, 5 bases. Germline CDR1 and CDR2: MNHEY and SVGAGI. This CDR3 comprises 16 residues. Trimming took off 2 bases at V and 1 base at J, with 11 bases between the two ends. The CDR3 sequence: CASSYGANLNTGELFF. The CDR3 DNA sequence: TGTGCCAGCAGTTACGGGGCTAATTTGAACACCGGGGAGCTGTTTTTT.

This clone was observed once. CDR3 DNA sequence: TGTGCCAGCAGTGATTATGGAGAGAACACCGGGGAGCTGTTTTTT. Translating gives CASSDYGENTGELFF. The chain carries TRBV25-1 and TRBJ2-2, with D unresolved. Trimming removed 3 bases from V and 1 base from J, with 9 bases in between. Germline V gives CDR1 MGHDK, CDR2 SYGVNS. This CDR3 contains 15 residues.